Presented here are 7 T cell receptor beta chains from one specimen sequenced in a study of T cell repertoires in cytomegalovirus infection. One entry per CDR3 protein results from TCRdb running MiXCR on the reads. Here the sample spans about 400,000 distinct CDR3 sequences, around 18% being singletons. Sequenced input: PBMCs. These receptors were collected from a human donor in good health (CMV status not recorded). Some clones in this sample may be carry-over from other donors' samples.

This clonotype was counted a few times. This chain links TRBV27 with TRBJ2-2, with D perhaps being TRBD1 or TRBD2 (6 bases each). Germline V gene data show CDR1 as MNHEY and CDR2 as SMNVEV (reference sequence). V was clipped by 8 bases and J by 0 bases, with 10 bases between them. This CDR3 is 14 amino acids long. In DNA form, the CDR3 reads TGTGCCAGCGGGAGGACAGCGAACACCGGGGAGCTGTTTTTT. Translating it yields CASGRTANTGELFF.

At least ten counts were recorded for this clonotype. The chain has TRBV6-1 and TRBJ2-7; TRBD2 agrees at 12 bases. Trimming at V came to 6 bases and at J to 3 bases, leaving 3 bases not matched to a gene. The CDR3 has 14 amino acids. Germline V gene sequence: CDR1 MNHNS, CDR2 SASEGT. CDR3 nucleotides: TGTGCCAGCAGACTAGCGGGAGGTGTCTACGAGCAGTACTTC. Amino acid sequence: CASRLAGGVYEQYF.

This clonotype appeared a few times. The rearrangement uses TRBV2 and TRBJ2-5, with D hard to call. V was cut by 7 bases and J by 5 bases, with 14 bases left in between. Germline V gives CDR1 SNHLY, CDR2 FYNNEI. The CDR3 totals 13 residues. CDR3 loop: CASNQIGWETQYF. DNA for the CDR3: TGTGCCAGCAACCAGATCGGCTGGGAGACCCAGTACTTC.

The V gene is TRBV18, the J gene TRBJ1-2; D ambiguous. The V end lost 3 bases, the J end lost 2 bases, and 7 bases lay between the germline ends. The CDR3 consists of 13 residues. From germline, CDR1 is KGHSH and CDR2 LQKENI. CDR3 sequence (DNA): TGTGCCAGCTCACCTCAGGAGAACTATGGCTACACCTTC. Translation: CASSPQENYGYTF. Full variable domain (remainder filled in from reference TRBV18 and TRBJ1-2): NAGVMQNPRHLVRRRGQEARLRCSPMKGHSHVYWYRQLPEEGLKFMVYLQKENIIDESGMPKERFSAEFPKEGPSILRIQQVVRGDSAAYFCASSPQENYGYTFGSGTRLTVV.

V gene TRBV2 combines with J gene TRBJ1-1; D is unclear. Germline CDR1 SNHLY, CDR2 FYNNEI. This CDR3 contains 16 residues. V shed 4 bases and J shed 6 bases, with 21 bases lying between them. CDR3 loop: CASSGRGREVLAEAFF. CDR3 in DNA: TGTGCCAGCAGTGGCCGGGGAAGGGAGGTTCTCGCTGAAGCTTTCTTT.

At least ten counts were recorded for this clonotype. In DNA form, the CDR3 reads TGTGCCAGCAGTGATCCGGGACTGGGCACAGATACGCAGTATTTT. Its protein is CASSDPGLGTDTQYF. The chain couples TRBV11-2 to TRBJ2-3; possible D gene TRBD2, 6 bases. V was trimmed by 6 bases and J by 1 base, leaving 14 bases between them. The V gene's germline CDR1 is SGHAT and CDR2 FQNNGV. The CDR3 extends over 15 amino acids.

This rearrangement joins TRBV12-3 or TRBV12-4 to TRBJ2-7; D is unresolved. The CDR3 sequence is 12 residues long. V lost 3 bases to trimming and J lost 5 bases, with 8 bases between them. The CDR3 region has the DNA TGTGCCAGCAGTTTCGACTGGGACGAGCAGTACTTC. Its translation: CASSFDWDEQYF.